Given below is one TCR beta chain in context. The sample originates from a study of T cell changes during pregnancy in multiple sclerosis. Germline V gene lookup returns CDR1 MGHRA and CDR2 YSYEKL. The CDR3 spans 16 residues. V lost 1 base, J lost 3 bases, and 15 bases lay in between. TCRdb's copy holds only in-frame clones and misses some; the assay was immunoSEQ multiplex PCR. Among over 90,000 clones listed, 90% were seen once. The chain employs TRBV4-1 and TRBJ2-5, with D tentatively TRBD1 (5 bases). The source material was peripheral blood, sampled in the second trimester of pregnancy. This TCR came from a female donor in good health, enrolled as a control in a pregnancy study. CDR3 protein: CASSQGQGVSEETQYF. The CDR3 DNA is TGCGCCAGCAGCCAAGGGCAAGGGGTCAGCGAAGAGACCCAGTACTTC.